The table lists the clone carrying this TCR beta chain with a few counts. The entry originates in a study of blood T cell repertoires in COVID-19. Here immunoSEQ multiplex PCR was the method, and the copy in TCRdb shows in-frame clones only, minus some. The sample has 400,000 or so clones; roughly 91% are singletons. Participants were placed into cohorts based on the clinical history they reported. Each recovered donor of Cohort 3 presented with two negative PCRs, clearance, or symptom resolution. V dropped 3 bases and J dropped 7 bases, with 10 bases sitting between them. The CDR3 runs to 13 residues.

V usage is TRBV12-3 or TRBV12-4 and J usage is TRBJ1-5; no definite D call. The sequenced sample consisted of PBMCs or T cells enriched from blood (not recorded which). The TCR was taken from a man younger than 30 who had recovered from COVID-19. This CDR3 is CASSLGSRQPQHF. The CDR3 DNA reads TGTGCCAGCAGTTTGGGCAGTCGACAGCCCCAGCATTTT.